The 23 T cell receptor beta chains reported below all come from one sample, sequenced in a study of response to subunit inactivated influenza vaccine. In TCRdb, the RT-PCR reads were re-called with MiXCR into one record per CDR3 protein. Counted here are over 400,000 distinct CDR3 sequences, around 9.9% occurring once; the ten biggest clones make up about an eighth. This sample comprised PBMCs from blood, obtained roughly 6 weeks after vaccination. Receptor source: a man aged 50 to 59 who received an inactivated influenza vaccine.

The chain recombines TRBV12-3 or TRBV12-4 with TRBJ2-5, with TRBD1 matching 7 bases. The CDR3 has 15 residues. J was trimmed by 4 bases and V by 3 bases; bases with no gene match: 8. CDR3 sequence (DNA): TGTGCCAGCAGTTTCGAAGGGGGCGGTCGAGAGACCCAGTACTTC. Protein sequence: CASSFEGGGRETQYF.

The CDR3 spells CASSLELGANTEAFF. CDR3 sequence (DNA): TGTGCCAGCAGCTTAGAGCTAGGGGCGAACACTGAAGCTTTCTTT. The chain recombines TRBV7-8 with TRBJ1-1; possibly TRBD1 for D (5 bases). The CDR3 is made up of 15 amino acids. Germline assignment: CDR1 SGHVS and CDR2 FQNEAQ. V lost 1 base and J 1 base, leaving 10 bases between the germline ends.

This sequence joins TRBV5-1 and TRBJ2-3, with D perhaps given as TRBD1 or TRBD2 (6 bases each). With 2 bases removed from V and 3 bases from J, the gap between germline ends came to 16 bases. This CDR3 spans 16 amino acids. Germline CDR1 SGHRS, CDR2 YFSETQ. The CDR3 is CASSLSRGQVTDTQYF. CDR3 bases: TGCGCCAGCAGCTTATCTCGGGGGCAAGTGACAGATACGCAGTATTTT.

The V and J genes are TRBV20-1 and TRBJ2-7, with TRBD1 matching over 7 bases. The length of the CDR3 is 18 residues. Germline loops: CDR1 DFQATT, CDR2 SNEGSKA (reference sequence). With V trimmed by 0 bases and J by 2 bases, 16 bases remained unmatched. CDR3 in amino acids: CSARDDLGQPSQTYEQYF. In DNA, the CDR3 is TGCAGTGCTAGAGATGACTTGGGACAGCCGTCTCAAACCTACGAGCAGTACTTC.

The chain links TRBV6-1 to TRBJ1-6, with TRBD1 matching 9 bases. The J segment lost 9 bases and the V segment lost 6 bases, leaving 6 bases of the junction unmatched. Germline V gives CDR1 MNHNS, CDR2 SASEGT. The CDR3 length is 14 residues. The CDR3 nucleotides read TGTGCCAGCAGGGGACAGGGTGGGGGTTCACCCCTCCACTTT. Protein sequence: CASRGQGGGSPLHF.

This clonotype was counted at least ten times. The V gene is TRBV4-2, the J gene TRBJ1-1; 9 bases fit TRBD1. The V gene end was trimmed by 2 bases and the J gene end by 5 bases; junction bases not matched to a gene: 3. Germline-derived CDR1 and CDR2 are LGHNA and YNFKEQ. The CDR3 loop spans 14 amino acids. The CDR3 DNA sequence: TGTGCCAGCAGCCAAAGACAGGGGGGGACTGAAGCTTTCTTT. Residues: CASSQRQGGTEAFF.

This clonotype was seen repeatedly, ten times or more. The chain carries TRBV12-3 or TRBV12-4 and TRBJ2-3; D is tentatively TRBD1 or TRBD2 (6 bases each). This CDR3 is built from 15 residues. The V end lost 2 bases, the J end lost 5 bases, and 14 bases lay between the germline ends. CDR3 coding DNA: TGTGCCAGCAGTTTAAGGATGGGGGGCGGAGATACGCAGTATTTT. Amino acids: CASSLRMGGGDTQYF.

This clonotype has at least ten counts. The chain couples TRBV6-5 to TRBJ2-2; TRBD2 is a possible D gene (5 bases). Trimming stripped 4 bases from V and 4 bases from J, with 13 bases between. Germline V gene sequence: CDR1 MNHEY, CDR2 SVGAGI. The CDR3 has 15 residues. The CDR3 DNA follows: TGTGCCAGCAGTTCCGAAAGCGGAAGCACCGGGGAGCTGTTTTTT. As protein: CASSSESGSTGELFF.

In this sample, this clonotype turned up many times. The CDR3 sequence: CASSLVLMNTEAFF. The CDR3 DNA sequence: TGTGCCAGCAGCTTGGTGCTTATGAACACTGAAGCTTTCTTT. The chain is built from TRBV7-2 and TRBJ1-1; D gene unclear. The ends were cut back, 3 bases at V and 0 bases at J, with 8 bases in the middle. Germline V gene sequence: CDR1 SGHTA, CDR2 FQGNSA. The CDR3 length is 14 residues.

This clonotype was seen a handful of times. The chain links TRBV7-2 to TRBJ2-2, with TRBD1 identical over 7 bases. The CDR3 is made up of 14 amino acids. Germline V lookup: CDR1 SGHTA, CDR2 FQGNSA. V gave up 4 bases and J gave up 3 bases; unmatched junction bases: 2. CDR3 residues: CASSWDRYTGELFF. As DNA, the CDR3 is TGTGCCAGCAGCTGGGACAGATACACCGGGGAGCTGTTTTTT.

This clonotype was detected only a few times. The chain carries TRBV28 and TRBJ2-6; 7 bases agree with TRBD1. J lost 3 bases, V lost 5 bases, and 13 bases had no gene match. Germline assignment: CDR1 MDHEN and CDR2 SYDVKM. CDR3 length equals 18 residues. The DNA for the CDR3 is TGTGCCAGCAGTAACAGACAGGGTTGGGCTTATGGGGCCAACGTCCTGACTTTC. Translated, it gives CASSNRQGWAYGANVLTF.

This clonotype occurred a few times. This chain links TRBV7-9 with TRBJ2-1; 7 bases are shared with TRBD1. From germline, CDR1 is SEHNR and CDR2 FQNEAQ (reference sequence). The length of the CDR3 is 14 residues. The J segment lost 8 bases and the V segment lost 3 bases, leaving 7 bases of the junction unmatched. The CDR3 spells CASSFSTGADEQFF. Written as DNA, the CDR3 is TGTGCCAGCAGCTTTAGCACAGGGGCGGATGAGCAGTTCTTC.

This clonotype was seen a handful of times. The chain recombines TRBV6-1 with TRBJ2-2; D is unresolved. The CDR3 has 14 amino acids. Trimming removed 5 bases from V and 3 bases from J, with 10 bases in between. In germline, CDR1 is MNHNS, CDR2 SASEGT. This CDR3 is CASSRPADTGELFF. For the CDR3, the DNA is TGTGCCAGCAGTCGCCCGGCGGACACCGGGGAGCTGTTTTTT.

This clonotype came up many times. This sequence joins TRBV7-9 and TRBJ2-4; no clear D gene. CDR3 length equals 14 residues. Trimming shortened V by 2 bases and J by 0 bases, and 5 bases separated the two germline ends. The germline gives CDR1 SEHNR, CDR2 FQNEAQ (reference sequence). This CDR3 is CASSLPEAKNIQYF. For the CDR3, the DNA is TGTGCCAGCAGCTTACCTGAAGCCAAAAACATTCAGTACTTC. The full variable domain, in which reference TRBV7-9 and TRBJ2-4 provide the parts outside the CDR3, is DTGVSQNPRHKITKRGQNVTFRCDPISEHNRLYWYRQTLGQGPEFLTYFQNEAQLEKSRLLSDRFSAERPKGSFSTLEIQRTEQGDSAMYLCASSLPEAKNIQYFGAGTRLSVL.

V is TRBV10-3 and J is TRBJ1-3; TRBD1 aligns across 7 bases. The CDR3 spans 16 residues. J was trimmed by 3 bases and V by 3 bases; bases with no gene match: 8. Germline values: CDR1 ENHRY, CDR2 SYGVKD. This chain's CDR3 is CAISDPGQIVGNTIYF. DNA of the CDR3: TGTGCCATCAGTGATCCGGGACAGATAGTTGGAAACACCATATATTTT.

This clonotype was detected only a few times. This rearrangement joins TRBV3-1 to TRBJ2-3, with unresolved D. CDR1 and CDR2 (germline): LGHDT, YNNKEL (reference sequence). The CDR3 spans 16 residues. Trimming shortened V by 4 bases and J by 0 bases, and 14 bases separated the two germline ends. CDR3 nucleotide sequence: TGTGCCAGCAGCCTTCGCGGCGGCGCTAGCACAGATACGCAGTATTTT. Its protein product is CASSLRGGASTDTQYF.

This clonotype has a count of ten or more. V and J are TRBV6-1 and TRBJ2-1; D may be TRBD2 (6 bases). The V end was cut by 2 bases, the J end by 8 bases, with 13 bases between. The length of the CDR3 is 14 residues. From germline, CDR1 is MNHNS and CDR2 SASEGT. CDR3 bases: TGTGCCAGCAGTGAACTCGGGAGTGTGGATGAGCAGTTCTTC. It yields the protein CASSELGSVDEQFF.

This clonotype has just a few counts. This chain joins TRBV7-6 and TRBJ2-1; D is unclear. This CDR3 region has 14 residues. The germline V gene encodes CDR1 SGHVS and CDR2 FNYEAQ. Trimming stripped 5 bases from V and 7 bases from J, with 15 bases between. Here the CDR3 DNA reads TGTGCCAGCAGCCACCGCACGGTAGATAATGAGCAGTTCTTC. It is translated as CASSHRTVDNEQFF.

This clonotype came up a few times. The V call is TRBV7-9, the J call TRBJ2-5; 7 nucleotides line up with TRBD2. The trim removed 4 bases at V and 2 bases at J, leaving 7 bases unmatched. The CDR3 sequence is 15 residues long. Germline V gives CDR1 SEHNR, CDR2 FQNEAQ (reference sequence). CDR3 sequence: CASSSRGDFQETQYF. The DNA of the CDR3 is TGTGCCAGCAGCTCTCGGGGGGACTTTCAAGAGACCCAGTACTTC.

The chain combines TRBV7-2 with TRBJ2-5; D assignment may be TRBD1 or TRBD2 (5 bases each). The CDR3 sequence is 15 residues long. Trimming removed 5 bases from V and 5 bases from J, with 18 bases in between. Germline V gene lookup returns CDR1 SGHTA and CDR2 FQGNSA. Here the CDR3 DNA reads TGTGCCAGCAGCCGGGGAACAGGCCGTTCGGAGACCCAGTACTTC. Translated, it gives CASSRGTGRSETQYF.

In this sample, this clonotype turned up many times. The J gene is TRBJ1-5, the V gene TRBV28, with TRBD1 as a possible D gene (5 bases). The CDR3 extends over 14 amino acids. Per the germline V gene, CDR1 is MDHEN and CDR2 is SYDVKM. V dropped 10 bases and J dropped 1 base, with 14 bases sitting between them. The CDR3: CATTDGVSNQPQHF. The CDR3 DNA reads TGTGCCACGACAGACGGAGTAAGCAATCAGCCCCAGCATTTT.

This clonotype was detected ten times or more. The chain has TRBV7-9 and TRBJ1-2, with D tentatively TRBD1 (6 bases). Germline CDR1 is SEHNR and CDR2 is FQNEAQ (reference sequence). V was pared by 6 bases and J by 7 bases, with 15 bases between. This CDR3 region has 13 residues. The CDR3 region has the DNA TGTGCCAGCAGACCGGAGGGGGATTCTGGCTACACCTTC. It encodes CASRPEGDSGYTF.

The V gene is TRBV7-2, the J gene TRBJ2-7, with TRBD2 matching over 11 bases. Germline trimming cut 2 bases from V and 5 bases from J; bases unmatched to any gene: 8. The CDR3 covers 16 residues. Per the germline V gene, CDR1 is SGHTA and CDR2 is FQGNSA. The CDR3 DNA reads as TGTGCCAGCAGCTTATCCCTAGCGGGAGGAGTAGACGAGCAGTACTTC. Protein sequence: CASSLSLAGGVDEQYF. The whole variable domain, remainder taken from reference TRBV7-2 and TRBJ2-7, is GAGVSQSPSNKVTEKGKDVELRCDPISGHTALYWYRQSLGQGLEFLIYFQGNSAPDKSGLPSDRFSAERTGGSVSTLTIQRTQQEDSAVYLCASSLSLAGGVDEQYFGPGTRLTVT.